This entry features one TCR beta chain sequence. Germline V lookup: CDR1 MGHDK, CDR2 SYGVNS. J was trimmed by 0 bases and V by 0 bases; bases with no gene match: 4. This CDR3 region has 16 residues. The sample comes from a study of CD8 T cells in Susac syndrome. RNA, at roughly 0.45 to 1 ug, was reverse transcribed with random hexamers. In TCRdb, the immunoSEQ multiplex PCR reads were re-called with MiXCR into one record per CDR3 protein. The data contain around 110,000 distinct CDR3 sequences, around 94% of them seen just once; the ten biggest clones take up over 0.35%. The chain recombines TRBV25-1 with TRBJ2-5; TRBD2 aligns across 7 bases. The clonotype was recovered from a human donor with Susac syndrome. Input material: CD8+ T cells from PBMCs. The CDR3 DNA sequence: TGTGCCAGCAGTGAATATGGGGGGGGGTACCAAGAGACCCAGTACTTC. Protein product: CASSEYGGGYQETQYF. Looking up the rest from reference TRBV25-1 and TRBJ2-5 gives the full variable domain: EADIYQTPRYLVIGTGKKITLECSQTMGHDKMYWYQQDPGMELHLIHYSYGVNSTEKGDLSSESTVSRIRTEHFPLTLESARPSHTSQYLCASSEYGGGYQETQYFGPGTRLLVL.